This T cell receptor (beta chain) is from a study of glioma-infiltrating T cells (dated by TCRdb to 2016 to 2018). With respect to the entire study: TCR alpha- and beta-chain repertoires were sequenced from glioma tissue, non-neoplastic brain tissue and matched peripheral blood mononuclear cells. Each tissue-infiltrating repertoire was compared with the same patient's peripheral blood repertoire to measure divergence between tissue and blood T-cell populations. The paired cohort was made up of three low-grade glioma patients, 8 or 9 primary glioblastoma patients and three non-glioma patients who contributed non-neoplastic brain tissue. The study at large found these results: Very few CDR3 sequences were shared between tissue and blood, attributed to high CDR3 diversity and limited sampling. In non-neoplastic patients, VJ-independent divergence between tissue and blood fell below expectation, whereas in all gliomas, and especially in low-grade gliomas, the divergence rose above expectation. The group comparisons were based on small numbers of patients: three non-neoplastic, three low-grade glioma and seven or eight glioblastoma patients.

This clonotype was found many times. What antigen it recognizes has not been identified. One base away there is no much larger clone; base qualities are not given. The iRepertoire nested amplicon-rescue multiplex PCR (arm-PCR) platform was used to amplify TCR alpha and beta CDR3 regions from RNA. One-step reverse transcription and amplification used about 95-450 ng of tissue mRNA or PBMC total RNA as input. Following bead purification, Illumina adapters were added through a secondary multiplex PCR, and the libraries were then gel-purified between 200 and 400 bp. The libraries contained internal 6-nucleotide barcodes that were used for demultiplexing. Libraries were sequenced on an Illumina MiSeq with 2x220 or 2x250 nucleotide paired-end reads. Per the authors' processing: Paired reads were merged using FLASH 1.2.11 and aligned with BWA-MEM to the GRCh37 human genome, and TRA and TRB reads were then extracted. For V and J assignment, an IMGT-derived reference of cassette sequences and CDR3 motifs that included pseudogenes was used. Reads were translated in three frames, and productive CDR3s were defined by a C…FGXG motif without stop codons. Unique combinations of V-J cassette pair and CDR3 amino acid sequence were defined as clonotypes. Reads were filtered by Hamming distance, with the threshold set by the sequence error rate of each sample in mapped regions. TCRdb reran the public reads through fastp at Q25 and MiXCR, keeping productive beta chains. Entries that share a CDR3 protein sequence are merged under the most common genes and DNA. TCRdb, rather than the study authors, made the V and J calls. The sample table contains approximately 120,000 distinct CDR3 sequences; only one count was recorded for less than 30% of them. 15% of the sample lies in the top ten.

Trimming takes 1 base off V and 1 base off J; junction bases not matched to a gene: 12. CDR1 and CDR2, looked up from the germline V gene (reference sequence), are DFQATT and SNEGSKA. Inclusive of the bounding cysteine and phenylalanine, the CDR3 is 17 residues long. The only DNA kept is the CDR3, 51 bases in frame from the first base. The V gene is TRBV20-1 and the J gene is TRBJ2-5, with TRBD2 identical over 7 junction bases. The clonotype comes from a human donor with low-grade glioma or glioblastoma, undergoing nonglioma brain surgery, or in good health (not recorded which). Sample: glioma tissue, nonneoplastic brain tissue, or PBMCs (not recorded which). CDR3 protein: CSARGAWVGGSQETQYF. The nucleotides are TGCAGTGCTAGAGGGGCGTGGGTCGGCGGGAGCCAAGAGACCCAGTACTTC.